This entry is about one T cell receptor (beta chain). The antigen remains unidentified. The CDR3 has 11 amino acids. Trimming took 0 bases from V and 14 from J, leaving 12 bases between them. In germline, CDR1 is GTSNPN, CDR2 SVGIG (reference sequence). The data belong to a study of T-cell reconstitution after alpha-beta-depleted transplantation in children. Study-wide findings and caveats: Where alpha-beta T cells came from about two months after transplant was reportedly several hundred expanded graft clones. A year had passed since transplant, and T-cell counts and diversity by then came mostly from newly produced T cells.

Unique molecular identifiers were incorporated during preparation of the TCRbeta library. In TCRdb, the PCR reads were re-called with MiXCR into one record per CDR3 protein. The repertoire includes about 240,000 distinct CDR3 sequences, roughly 24% of them detected once, and approximately 2.5% sits in the top ten. The sequencing used PBMCs, collected before TCRalphabeta/CD19-depleted stem cell transplant. The V call is TRBV30, the J call TRBJ2-3, with D uncertain. The receptor's source is a girl aged 2-10 years with Fanconi anemia, due to receive a stem cell transplant. The CDR3 region is CAWSVLQAPYF. The CDR3 DNA reads TGTGCCTGGAGTGTACTGCAGGCCCCGTATTTT.